Each of the 2 T cell receptor beta chains below was sequenced from the same sample in a study of T cell changes during pregnancy in multiple sclerosis. Only in-frame clones appear in the TCRdb table, and some are missing; sequencing was by immunoSEQ multiplex PCR. The sample shows 20,000 or so clones, roughly 89% of them seen only once. This specimen consisted of CD8+ T cells from peripheral blood mononuclear cells, obtained in the third trimester of pregnancy. The receptors derive from a female donor in good health, enrolled as a control in a pregnancy study.

The chain uses TRBV11-2 and TRBJ2-2, with a possible D match to TRBD1 (6 bases). The germline V gene has CDR1 SGHAT and CDR2 FQNNGV. CDR3 length equals 14 residues. Between the trimmed V and J ends, which lost 5 bases and 6 bases, there was a span of 13 bases. This CDR3 reads CASSPSTGPGELFF. CDR3 DNA sequence: TGTGCCAGCAGCCCTTCAACAGGGCCCGGGGAGCTGTTTTTT.

The rearrangement links TRBV9 to TRBJ1-2, with TRBD1 as a possible D gene (6 bases). CDR1 SGDLS and CDR2 YYNGEE come from the germline V gene. Trimming removed 7 bases at V and 4 bases at J, with 17 bases between. The CDR3 sequence is 14 residues long. The CDR3 nucleotides are TGTGCCAGCGGTGACCGGGACACCGTCTATGGCTACACCTTC. It codes for CASGDRDTVYGYTF.